These T cell receptor beta chains were read from a single sample in a study of CD8+ T cells in alopecia areata. The assay was immunoSEQ multiplex PCR, and TCRdb's table has in-frame clones only and misses some. This sample has around 200,000 clones, with 64% found just once. The source material was CD4+ T cells sorted from blood, sampled at week 4, from a patient treated with tofacitinib. The source is a human donor with alopecia areata. The conserved cysteine and the conserved F or W are not part of the CDR3 here.

>TRBV5-1|TRBJ2-3
ASSLGGMITDTQY
>TRBV30|TRBJ1-2
AWSPTPYGYT
>TRBV29-1|TRBJ2-4
SVMSTLAKNIRY
>TRBV30|TRBJ1-6
AWGGQGDSPLH
>TRBV7-2|TRBJ2-1
ASSPMGRYNEQF
>TRBV5-1|TRBJ2-5
ASSLGLAVFQETQY
>TRBV2|TRBJ1-5
ASSRVTQPQH
>TRBV10-3|TRBJ1-6
AIRDRETPLH
>TRBV10-1|TRBJ2-5
ATSTGQDQETQY
>TRBV6-5|TRBJ2-7
ASSYQGFSYEQY
>TRBV5-4|TRBJ2-3
ASSQRQGWADTQY
>TRBV7-2|TRBJ2-5
ASSLSFGETQY
>TRBV4-1|TRBJ2-1
ASSQLGLAGGSEQF
>TRBV5-6|TRBJ2-3
ATNAEGTSITDTQY
>TRBV7-9|TRBJ2-3
ASSDVSDTQY
>TRBV7-2|TRBJ1-2
ASSLVVGYT
>TRBV19|TRBJ2-5
ASSRQQGRETQY
>TRBV10-3|TRBJ1-2
AISESGTGIYGYT
>TRBV7-2|TRBJ2-7
ASSLVWGGSKGFHEQY
>TRBV6-5|TRBJ1-2
ASSYSHRGESGYT
>TRBV30|TRBJ2-3
AWGKGGAQDTQY
>TRBV4-3|TRBJ1-6
ASSQVTDRGGSPLH
>TRBV7-6|TRBJ1-2
ASSLTALSVGYT
>TRBV6-1|TRBJ2-1
ASSLIAGGNNEQF
>TRBV7-2|TRBJ1-2
ASSLAPTGVGFDGYT
>TRBV10-3|TRBJ2-1
AISESPGTNEQF
>TRBV29-1|TRBJ1-5
SVEQGWGQPQH
>TRBV25-1|TRBJ1-2
ASSEEWDNYGYT
>TRBV5-1|TRBJ1-4
ASRTATNEKLF
>TRBV4-3|TRBJ2-3
ASSPRRRAPGSTDTQY
>TRBV6-5|TRBJ2-7
ASNGGGEQY
>TRBV15|TRBJ2-1
ATSRDPGNEQF
>TRBV7-2|TRBJ1-2
ASSLEVYGYT
>TRBV6-6|TRBJ2-7
ASSYQSSYEQY
>TRBV5-1|TRBJ1-5
ASSLGQGVRNQPQH
>TRBV30|TRBJ1-6
AWSTQGNSPLH
>TRBV7-9|TRBJ2-5
ASSSLGGAAQY
>TRBV7-2|TRBJ2-3
ASSYLGTDTQY
>TRBV18|TRBJ1-2
ASSQEDLPYGYT
>TRBV7-2|TRBJ2-3
ASSQGLAVDTQY
>TRBV7-2|TRBJ2-2
ASSSQLSNTGELF
>TRBV6-1|TRBJ1-5
ASSETGGNQPQH
>TRBV6-1|TRBJ1-5
ASRNRGRQPQH
>TRBV11-2|TRBJ1-1
ASSLTGLDTEAF
>TRBV4-1|TRBJ1-2
ASSQDFGGTGSRLGYT